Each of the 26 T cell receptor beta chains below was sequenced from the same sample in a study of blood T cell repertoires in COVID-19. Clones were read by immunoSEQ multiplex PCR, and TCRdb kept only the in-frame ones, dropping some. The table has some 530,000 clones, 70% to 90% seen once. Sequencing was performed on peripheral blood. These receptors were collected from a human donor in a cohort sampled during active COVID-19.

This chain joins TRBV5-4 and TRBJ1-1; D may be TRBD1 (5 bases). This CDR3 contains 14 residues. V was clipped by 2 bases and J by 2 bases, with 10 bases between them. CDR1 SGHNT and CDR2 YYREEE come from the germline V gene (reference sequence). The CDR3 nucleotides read TGTGCCAGCAGCTTCTGGGGGGTAAACACTGAAGCTTTCTTT. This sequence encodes CASSFWGVNTEAFF.

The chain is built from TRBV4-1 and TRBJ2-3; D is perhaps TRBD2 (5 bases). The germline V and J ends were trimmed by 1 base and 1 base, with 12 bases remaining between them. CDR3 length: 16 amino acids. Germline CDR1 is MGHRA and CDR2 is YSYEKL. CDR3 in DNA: TGCGCCAGCAGCCAAGGTATCACAGCGGGCACAGATACGCAGTATTTT. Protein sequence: CASSQGITAGTDTQYF.

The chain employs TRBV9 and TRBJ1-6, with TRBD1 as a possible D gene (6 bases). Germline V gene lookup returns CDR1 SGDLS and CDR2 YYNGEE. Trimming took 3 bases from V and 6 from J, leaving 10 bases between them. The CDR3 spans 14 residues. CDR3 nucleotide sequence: TGTGCCAGCAGCGCTACAGGGCGTAATTCACCCCTCCACTTT. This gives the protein CASSATGRNSPLHF.

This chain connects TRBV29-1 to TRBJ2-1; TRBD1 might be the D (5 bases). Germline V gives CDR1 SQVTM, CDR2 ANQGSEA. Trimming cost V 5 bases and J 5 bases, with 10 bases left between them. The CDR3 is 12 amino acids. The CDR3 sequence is CSVFRQNNEQFF. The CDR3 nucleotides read TGCAGCGTTTTCCGACAGAACAATGAGCAGTTCTTC.

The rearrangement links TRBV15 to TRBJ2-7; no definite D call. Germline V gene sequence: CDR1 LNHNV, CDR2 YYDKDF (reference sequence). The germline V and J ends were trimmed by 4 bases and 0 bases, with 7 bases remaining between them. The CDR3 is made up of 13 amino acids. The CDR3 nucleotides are TGTGCCACCAGCATGCCGGGCTCCTACGAGCAGTACTTC. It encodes CATSMPGSYEQYF.

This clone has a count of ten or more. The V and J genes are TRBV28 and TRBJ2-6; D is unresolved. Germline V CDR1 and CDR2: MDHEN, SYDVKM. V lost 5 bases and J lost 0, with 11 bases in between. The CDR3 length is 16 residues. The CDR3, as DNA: TGTGCCAGCAGTCCCCTTCGTCTCTCTGGGGCCAACGTCCTGACTTTC. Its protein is CASSPLRLSGANVLTF.

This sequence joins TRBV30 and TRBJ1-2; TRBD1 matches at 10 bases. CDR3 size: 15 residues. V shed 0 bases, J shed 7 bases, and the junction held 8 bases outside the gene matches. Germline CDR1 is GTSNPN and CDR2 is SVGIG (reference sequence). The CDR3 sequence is CAWSVLDRGIGGYTF. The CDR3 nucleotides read TGTGCCTGGAGTGTTTTGGACAGGGGGATCGGTGGCTACACCTTC.

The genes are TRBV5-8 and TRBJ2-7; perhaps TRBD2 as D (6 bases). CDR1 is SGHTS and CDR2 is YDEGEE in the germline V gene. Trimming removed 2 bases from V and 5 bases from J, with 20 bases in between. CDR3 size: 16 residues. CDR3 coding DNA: TGTGCCAGCAGCTTTTCACTCCGGGAGAGAGGCGACGAGCAGTACTTC. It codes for CASSFSLRERGDEQYF.

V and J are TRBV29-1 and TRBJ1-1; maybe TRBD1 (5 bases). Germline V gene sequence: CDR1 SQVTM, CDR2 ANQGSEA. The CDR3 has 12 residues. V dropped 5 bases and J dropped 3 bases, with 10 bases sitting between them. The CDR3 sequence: CSVSGGDTEAFF. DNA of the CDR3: TGCAGCGTTTCGGGGGGGGACACTGAAGCTTTCTTT.

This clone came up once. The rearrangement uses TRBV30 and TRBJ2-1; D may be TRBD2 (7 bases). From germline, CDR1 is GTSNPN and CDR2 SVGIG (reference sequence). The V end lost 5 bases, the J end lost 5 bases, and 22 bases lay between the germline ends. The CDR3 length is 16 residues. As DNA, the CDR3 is TGTGCCTGGGGAAAAGTCGCGGGGGCCCACCACAATGAGCAGTTCTTC. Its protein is CAWGKVAGAHHNEQFF.

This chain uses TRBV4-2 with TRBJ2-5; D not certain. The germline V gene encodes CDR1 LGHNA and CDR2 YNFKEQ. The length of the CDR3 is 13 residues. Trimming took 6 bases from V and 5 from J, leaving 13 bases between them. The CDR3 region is CASRALHGETQYF. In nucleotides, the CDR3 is TGTGCCAGCAGGGCCCTCCATGGTGAGACCCAGTACTTC.

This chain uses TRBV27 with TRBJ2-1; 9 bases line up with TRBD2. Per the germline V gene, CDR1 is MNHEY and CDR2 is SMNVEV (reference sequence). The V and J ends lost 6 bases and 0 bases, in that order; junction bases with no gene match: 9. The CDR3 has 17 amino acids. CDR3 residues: CASSGSGAGGSYNEQFF. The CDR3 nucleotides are TGTGCCAGCAGCGGGAGTGGAGCGGGGGGCTCCTACAATGAGCAGTTCTTC.

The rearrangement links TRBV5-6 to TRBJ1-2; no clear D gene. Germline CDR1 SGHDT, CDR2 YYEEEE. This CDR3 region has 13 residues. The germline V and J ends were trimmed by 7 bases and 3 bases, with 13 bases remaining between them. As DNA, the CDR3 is TGTGCCAGCCGCCCGGGAGCAGACTATGGCTACACCTTC. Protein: CASRPGADYGYTF. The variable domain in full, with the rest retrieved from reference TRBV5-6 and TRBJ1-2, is DAGVTQSPTHLIKTRGQQVTLRCSPKSGHDTVSWYQQALGQGPQFIFQYYEEEERQRGNFPDRFSGHQFPNYSSELNVNALLLGDSALYLCASRPGADYGYTFGSGTRLTVV.

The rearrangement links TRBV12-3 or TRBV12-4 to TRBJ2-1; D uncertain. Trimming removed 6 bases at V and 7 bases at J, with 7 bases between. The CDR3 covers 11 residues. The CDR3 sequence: CASSPSNEQFF. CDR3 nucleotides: TGTGCCAGCAGCCCCTCGAATGAGCAGTTCTTC.

CDR3 DNA sequence: TGTGCCATCGGGGAGTGGGGACAGCGCACAGATACGCAGTATTTT. Encoded protein: CAIGEWGQRTDTQYF. The V call is TRBV10-3, the J call TRBJ2-3; 7 bases align to TRBD1. Trimming took 8 bases from V and 1 from J; bases not matched to a gene: 9. Germline assignment: CDR1 ENHRY and CDR2 SYGVKD. This CDR3 region has 15 residues.

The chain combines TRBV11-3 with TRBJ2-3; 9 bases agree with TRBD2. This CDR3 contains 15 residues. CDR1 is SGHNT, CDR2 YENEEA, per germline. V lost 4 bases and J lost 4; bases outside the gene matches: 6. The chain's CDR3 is CASSSRAGGSDTQYF. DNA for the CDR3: TGTGCCAGCAGCTCTCGGGCGGGAGGGTCAGATACGCAGTATTTT.

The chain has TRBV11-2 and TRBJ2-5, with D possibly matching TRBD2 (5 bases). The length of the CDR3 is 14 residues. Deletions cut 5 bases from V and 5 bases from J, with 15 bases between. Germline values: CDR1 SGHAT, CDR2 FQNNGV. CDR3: CASSPGLLWETQYF. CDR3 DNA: TGTGCCAGCAGCCCCGGACTGTTATGGGAGACCCAGTACTTC.

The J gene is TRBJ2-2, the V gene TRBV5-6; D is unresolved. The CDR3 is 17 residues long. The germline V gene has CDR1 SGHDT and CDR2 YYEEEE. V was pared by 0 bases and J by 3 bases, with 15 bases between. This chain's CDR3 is CASSLVLGDFDTGELFF. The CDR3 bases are TGTGCCAGCAGCTTGGTTCTCGGAGACTTTGACACCGGGGAGCTGTTTTTT.

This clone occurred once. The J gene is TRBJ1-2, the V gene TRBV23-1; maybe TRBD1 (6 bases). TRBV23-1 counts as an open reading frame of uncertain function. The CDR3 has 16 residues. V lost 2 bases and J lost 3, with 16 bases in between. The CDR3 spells CASSQPNRELDYGYTF. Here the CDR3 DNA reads TGCGCCAGCAGTCAACCCAACAGGGAACTTGACTATGGCTACACCTTC.

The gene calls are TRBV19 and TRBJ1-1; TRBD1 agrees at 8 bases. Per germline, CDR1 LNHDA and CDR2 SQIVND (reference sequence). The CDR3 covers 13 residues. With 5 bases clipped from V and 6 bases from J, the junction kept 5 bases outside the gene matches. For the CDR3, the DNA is TGTGCCAGTAGTCAGGGGGCGCATGCTGAAGCTTTCTTT. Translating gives CASSQGAHAEAFF.

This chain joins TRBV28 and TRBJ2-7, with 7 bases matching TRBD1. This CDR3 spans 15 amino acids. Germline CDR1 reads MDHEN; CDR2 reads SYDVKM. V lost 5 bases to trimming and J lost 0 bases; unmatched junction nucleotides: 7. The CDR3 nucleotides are TGTGCCAGCAGTAGGACTGGGGACAGCTCCTACGAGCAGTACTTC. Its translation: CASSRTGDSSYEQYF.

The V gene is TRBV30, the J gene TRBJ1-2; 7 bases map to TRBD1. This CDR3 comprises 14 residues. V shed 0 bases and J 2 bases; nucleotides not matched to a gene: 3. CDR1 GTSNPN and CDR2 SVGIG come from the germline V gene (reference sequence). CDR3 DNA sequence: TGTGCCTGGAGTGTACAGGGGTTGAACTATGGCTACACCTTC. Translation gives CAWSVQGLNYGYTF. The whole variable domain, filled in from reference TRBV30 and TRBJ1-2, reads SQTIHQWPATLVQPVGSPLSLECTVEGTSNPNLYWYRQAAGRGLQLLFYSVGIGQISSEVPQNLSASRPQDRQFILSSKKLLLSDSGFYLCAWSVQGLNYGYTFGSGTRLTVV.

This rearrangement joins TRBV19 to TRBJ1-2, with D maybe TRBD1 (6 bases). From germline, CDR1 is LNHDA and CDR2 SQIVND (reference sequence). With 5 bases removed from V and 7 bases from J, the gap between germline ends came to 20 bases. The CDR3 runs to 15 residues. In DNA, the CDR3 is TGTGCCAGTAGTCCGCCCTCGCGGGGGCTATTTGGCTACACCTTC. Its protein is CASSPPSRGLFGYTF. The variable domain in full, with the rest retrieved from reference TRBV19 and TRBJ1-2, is DGGITQSPKYLFRKEGQNVTLSCEQNLNHDAMYWYRQDPGQGLRLIYYSQIVNDFQKGDIAEGYSVSREKKESFPLTVTSAQKNPTAFYLCASSPPSRGLFGYTFGSGTRLTVV.

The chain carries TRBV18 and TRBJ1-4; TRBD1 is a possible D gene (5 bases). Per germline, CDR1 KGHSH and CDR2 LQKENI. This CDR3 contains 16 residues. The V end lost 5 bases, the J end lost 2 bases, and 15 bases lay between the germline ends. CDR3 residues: CASSTGTGGTNEKLFF. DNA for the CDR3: TGTGCCAGCTCAACTGGGACCGGAGGGACTAATGAAAAACTGTTTTTT.

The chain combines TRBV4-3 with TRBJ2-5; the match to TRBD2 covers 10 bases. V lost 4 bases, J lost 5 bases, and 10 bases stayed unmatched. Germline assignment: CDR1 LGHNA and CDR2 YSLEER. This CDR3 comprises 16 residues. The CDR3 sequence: CASSRGVAGGRETQYF. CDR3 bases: TGCGCCAGCAGCCGGGGGGTAGCGGGAGGCCGTGAGACCCAGTACTTC.

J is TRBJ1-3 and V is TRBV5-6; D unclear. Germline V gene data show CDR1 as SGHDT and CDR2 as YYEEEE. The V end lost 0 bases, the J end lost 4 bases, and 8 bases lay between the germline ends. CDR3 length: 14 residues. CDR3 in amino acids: CASSLGRMGNTIYF. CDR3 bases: TGTGCCAGCAGCTTGGGCAGGATGGGAAACACCATATATTTT.